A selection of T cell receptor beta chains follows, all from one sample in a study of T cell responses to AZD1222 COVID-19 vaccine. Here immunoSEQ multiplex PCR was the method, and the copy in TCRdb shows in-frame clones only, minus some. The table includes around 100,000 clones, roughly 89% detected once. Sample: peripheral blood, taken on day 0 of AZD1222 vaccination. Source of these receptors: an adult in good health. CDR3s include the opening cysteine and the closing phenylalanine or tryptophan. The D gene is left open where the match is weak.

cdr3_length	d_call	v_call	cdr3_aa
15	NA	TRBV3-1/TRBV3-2	CASSHLSAALDEQFF
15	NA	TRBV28	CASSLRRDIQYEQYF
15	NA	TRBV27	CASRSYRGVAPEAFF
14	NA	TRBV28	CASSSNRRLGGYTF
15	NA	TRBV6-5	CASSYEEGFQETQYF
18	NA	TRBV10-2	CASSEPTGIPLAKNIQYF
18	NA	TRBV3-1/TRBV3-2	CASSQEEFEEGTNEKLFF
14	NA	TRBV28	CASSLWEGKNIQYF
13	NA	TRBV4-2	CASSPSDSYEQYF
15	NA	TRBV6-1	CASSEVNLVRGSQFF
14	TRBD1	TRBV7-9	CASSRRDRGYEQYF
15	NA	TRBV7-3	CASSPLDQNTGELFF
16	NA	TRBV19	CASSIPVRGLGQPQHF
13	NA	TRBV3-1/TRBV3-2	CASSPSNFYGYTF
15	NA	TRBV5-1	CASSLDQLPYNEQFF
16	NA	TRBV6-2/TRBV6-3	CASSYSFTGNADIQYF
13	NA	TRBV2	CASSESLGERADF
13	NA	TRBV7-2	CASSSGSLYEQYF
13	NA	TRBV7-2	CASSLVGRAGAFF
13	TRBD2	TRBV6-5	CASSIRGGDEQFF
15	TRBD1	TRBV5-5	CASSLGTGMNTEAFF
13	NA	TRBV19	CASSRGRGDTQYF
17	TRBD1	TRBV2	CASSITGTGVEGNTIYF
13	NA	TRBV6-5	CASRRDSGYEQYF
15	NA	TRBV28	CASSPTSTGFYEQYF
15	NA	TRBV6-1	CASSEASAARYGYTF
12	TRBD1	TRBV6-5	CASRNRGNEQFF
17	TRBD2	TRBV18	CASSRTGGLADTGELFF
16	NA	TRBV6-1	CASSEQGFSGANVLTF
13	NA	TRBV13	CASSLGRETEAFF
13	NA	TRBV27	CATQPGLRDEQFF
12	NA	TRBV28	CASSSDHYGYTF
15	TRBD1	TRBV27	CASSSPGTGADTQYF
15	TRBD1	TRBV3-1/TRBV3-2	CASSRTTGAWQPQHF
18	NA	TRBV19	CASSIDGGLAQNTGELFF
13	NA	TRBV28	CASTQGGSYEQYF
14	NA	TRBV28	CASGRPGTNYGYTF
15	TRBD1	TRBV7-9	CASSTSQGGGYGYTF
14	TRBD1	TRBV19	CASRARGQKETQYF
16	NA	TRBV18	CASSPPGGSLNTEAFF
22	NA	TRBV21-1	CASRIPRAPLDEGSGIPYEQYF
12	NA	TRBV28	CASSFGRDEAFF
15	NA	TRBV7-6	CASSSTINMNTEAFF
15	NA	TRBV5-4	CASSSLDNRNTEAFF
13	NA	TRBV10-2	CASSEYSSYEQYF
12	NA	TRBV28	CASSFRGTQAFF
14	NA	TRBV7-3	CASSSWDKPYEQYF
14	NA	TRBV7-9	CASSLEGLNSPLHF
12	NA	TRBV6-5	CASRRERSPLHF
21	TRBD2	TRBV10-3	CAISDGMGKAQTSGAYNEQFF
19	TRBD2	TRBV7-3	CASSSPGLAGGRGYNEQFF
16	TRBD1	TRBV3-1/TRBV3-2	CASSPGTGGMNTEAFF